This T cell receptor beta chain was recovered during a study of identical twins (dated by TCRdb to the mid-2010s). Looking at the study overall: To test whether fetal clonotypes persist, the study used deep sequencing on TCR alpha and beta repertoires from monozygotic twins, unrelated adults of various ages, and cord blood. Replicate twin experiments were performed at different times using different library preparation protocols to rule out contamination.

The germline V gene (reference sequence) supplies CDR1 LNHNV and CDR2 YYDKDF. Ends trimmed: V by 3 bases, J by 6 bases; bases unmatched to a gene: 6. Its CDR3 holds 14 amino acids, cysteine through phenylalanine. Only the CDR3 DNA stays, 42 bases, in frame from base 1. Overall study outcomes, separate from this receptor: Fewer insertions were carried by abundant cord blood beta clonotypes, a similar but weaker trend appeared in young adult naive repertoires, and no such trend appeared in memory repertoires. A weaker excess of twin sharing was found in beta out-of-frame sequences because the signal-to-noise ratio was lowered by fewer shared sequences. Compared with coincidental sharing between unrelated individuals, out-of-frame TCR alpha sequences shared between twins showed an excess of sequences with low generation probability. Invariant T cells such as MAIT and iNKT could partly confound zero-insertion analyses, though diverse VJ usage argued against this for most clonotypes. Out-of-frame TCR alpha sharing in monozygotic twins was systematically underestimated by recombination models, whereas sharing between unrelated individuals was in agreement with the recombination models. Because the same donors could not be followed over many years, conclusions were based on cross-sectional statistical analysis.

All donors were healthy Caucasians. The twin cohort consisted of three pairs of female monozygotic twins, all aged about 18 to 29 years. Positive isolation kits from Invitrogen were used to isolate the CD4+ and CD8+ T cell populations. The method was 5' RACE. Instrument used: Illumina HiSeq 2000. Template switching added a universal primer binding site, and the final cDNA carried a unique molecular identifier that allowed TCR cDNA molecules to be counted accurately. Specific primers in the conserved constant-segment region were used to synthesize first-strand cDNA for the TCR alpha and beta chains. To control for contamination, every cDNA library was double barcoded, receiving both a SMART-Mk sample barcode and Illumina barcodes. Two successive PCR steps introduced TruSeq adapter sequences along with Illumina sample barcodes. Sequencing of the TCR alpha and beta cDNA libraries was done on the Illumina HiSeq platform using custom primers. The authors processed their data as follows. MiGEC processed the raw reads to extract unique molecular identifiers, while MiXCR was used to determine the CDR3 positions. Recombination models were inferred per individual with the repgenHMM and IGoR tools using an EM algorithm. Shared clonotype analysis was performed with the tcR package in R, normalizing sharing by the product of cloneset sizes. Out-of-frame nonproductive sequences were analyzed to study raw recombination free of thymic and clonal selection effects. Clones were called with MiXCR by TCRdb after fastp trimmed the public reads at Q25, and only in-frame beta chains were retained. Every entry covers one CDR3 protein and lists the most common genes and DNA from its rows. The V and J calls follow TCRdb's processing rather than the paper's. The sample table holds roughly 290,000 distinct CDR3 sequences, of which roughly 9% were seen once. The biggest ten clones account for 7% to 8.5% of the sample.

This clonotype was observed a few times. There is no known antigen for this receptor. Base qualities were left out, and no much larger clone turns up one base away. These data were also reused for a study on yellow fever vaccine responses in identical twins. Per the second study: According to the authors, in identical twins the way T cells responded to vaccination appeared partly convergent and partly personalized. In the study, vaccine-responding T cell clones were precisely tracked in identical twins.

Source material: CD8+ T cells sorted from blood. This receptor was taken from a woman between 18 and 30 years old in good health. This receptor chain uses TRBV15 and TRBJ1-1; the junction holds 8 bases that match TRBD1. The nucleotides are TGTGCCACCAGCAGCAGGGGGCGTGGGGCTGAAGCTTTCTTT. Translated, it gives CATSSRGRGAEAFF.